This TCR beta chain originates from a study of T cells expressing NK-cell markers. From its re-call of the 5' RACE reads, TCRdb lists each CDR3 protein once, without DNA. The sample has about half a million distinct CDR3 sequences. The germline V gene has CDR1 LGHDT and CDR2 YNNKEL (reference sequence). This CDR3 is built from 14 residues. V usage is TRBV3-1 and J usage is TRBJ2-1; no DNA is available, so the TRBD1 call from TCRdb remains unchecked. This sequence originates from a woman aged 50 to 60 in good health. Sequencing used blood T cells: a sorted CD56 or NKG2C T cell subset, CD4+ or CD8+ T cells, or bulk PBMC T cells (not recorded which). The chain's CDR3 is CASSPRDRENEQFF.